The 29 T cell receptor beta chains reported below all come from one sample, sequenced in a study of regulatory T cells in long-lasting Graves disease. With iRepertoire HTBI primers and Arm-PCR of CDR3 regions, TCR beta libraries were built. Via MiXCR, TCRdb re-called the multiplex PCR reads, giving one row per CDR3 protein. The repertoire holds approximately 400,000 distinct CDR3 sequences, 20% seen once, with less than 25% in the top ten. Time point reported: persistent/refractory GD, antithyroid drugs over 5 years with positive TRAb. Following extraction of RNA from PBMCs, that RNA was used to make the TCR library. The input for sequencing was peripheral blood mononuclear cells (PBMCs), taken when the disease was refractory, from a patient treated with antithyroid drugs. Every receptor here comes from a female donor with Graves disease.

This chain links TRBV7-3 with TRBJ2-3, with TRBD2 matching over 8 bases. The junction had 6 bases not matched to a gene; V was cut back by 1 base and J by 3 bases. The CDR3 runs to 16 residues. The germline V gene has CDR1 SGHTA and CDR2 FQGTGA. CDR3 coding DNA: TGTGCCAGCAGCTTAAACTCCGGGAGGGGAACAGATACGCAGTATTTT. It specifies CASSLNSGRGTDTQYF.

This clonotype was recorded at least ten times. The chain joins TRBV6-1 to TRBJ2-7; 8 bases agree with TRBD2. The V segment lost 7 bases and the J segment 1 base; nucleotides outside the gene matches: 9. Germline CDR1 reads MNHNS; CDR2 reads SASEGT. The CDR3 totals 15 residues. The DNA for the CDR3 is TGTGCCAGCACCTCCCCGGGACTAGAGTCCTACGAGCAGTACTTC. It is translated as CASTSPGLESYEQYF.

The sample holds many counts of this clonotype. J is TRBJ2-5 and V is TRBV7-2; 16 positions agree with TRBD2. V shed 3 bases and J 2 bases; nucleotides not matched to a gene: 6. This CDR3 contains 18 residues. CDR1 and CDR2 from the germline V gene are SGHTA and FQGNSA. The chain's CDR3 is CASSFSGTSGGGQETQYF. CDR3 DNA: TGTGCCAGCAGCTTCTCCGGGACTAGCGGGGGGGGGCAAGAGACCCAGTACTTC.

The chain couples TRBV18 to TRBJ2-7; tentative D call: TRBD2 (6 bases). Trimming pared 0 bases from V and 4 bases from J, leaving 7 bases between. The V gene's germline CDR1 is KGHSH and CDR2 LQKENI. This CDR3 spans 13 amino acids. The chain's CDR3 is CASSPPEGYEQYF. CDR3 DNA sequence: TGTGCCAGCTCACCACCGGAGGGATACGAGCAGTACTTC.

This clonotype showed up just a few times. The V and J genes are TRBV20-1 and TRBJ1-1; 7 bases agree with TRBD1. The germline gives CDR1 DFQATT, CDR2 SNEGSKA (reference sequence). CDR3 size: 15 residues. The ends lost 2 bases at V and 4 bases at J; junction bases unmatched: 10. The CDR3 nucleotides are TGCAGTGCTAGACCCCCCAGGGGGGAGAGCACTGAAGCTTTCTTT. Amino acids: CSARPPRGESTEAFF.

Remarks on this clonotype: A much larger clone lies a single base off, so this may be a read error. The CDR3: CAWSVRHGGRSNQPRHF. In DNA form, the CDR3 reads TGTGCCTGGAGTGTACGGCATGGGGGAAGGAGCAATCAGCCCCGGCATTTT. V and J are TRBV30 and TRBJ1-5; tentative D call: TRBD1 (5 bases). The germline gives CDR1 GTSNPN, CDR2 SVGIG (reference sequence). This CDR3 comprises 17 residues.

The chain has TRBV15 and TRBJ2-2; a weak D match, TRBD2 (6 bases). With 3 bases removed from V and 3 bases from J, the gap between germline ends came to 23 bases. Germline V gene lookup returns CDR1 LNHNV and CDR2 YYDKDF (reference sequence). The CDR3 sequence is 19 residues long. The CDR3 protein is CATSRIHRDSLRDTGELFF. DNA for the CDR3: TGTGCCACCAGCAGGATTCACCGGGACTCCCTGCGGGACACCGGGGAGCTGTTTTTT. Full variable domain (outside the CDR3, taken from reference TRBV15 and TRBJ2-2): DAMVIQNPRYQVTQFGKPVTLSCSQTLNHNVMYWYQQKSSQAPKLLFHYYDKDFNNEADTPDNFQSRRPNTSFCFLDIRSPGLGDTAMYLCATSRIHRDSLRDTGELFFGEGSRLTVL.

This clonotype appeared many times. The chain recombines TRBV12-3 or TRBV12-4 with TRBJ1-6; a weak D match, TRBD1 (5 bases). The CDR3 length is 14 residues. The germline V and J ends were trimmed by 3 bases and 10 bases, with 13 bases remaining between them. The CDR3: CASSLGTGRSPLHF. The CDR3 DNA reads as TGTGCCAGCAGTTTGGGGACGGGGCGATCACCCCTCCACTTT.

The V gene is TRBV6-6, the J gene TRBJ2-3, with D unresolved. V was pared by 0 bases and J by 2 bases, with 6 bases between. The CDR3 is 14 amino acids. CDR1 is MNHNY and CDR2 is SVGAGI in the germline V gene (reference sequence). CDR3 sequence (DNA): TGTGCCAGCAGTTACTCGCCCTACACAGATACGCAGTATTTT. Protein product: CASSYSPYTDTQYF.

The CDR3 nucleotides are TGTGCCAGCAGTGGACCGGGACAGGGGGTCTACGAGCAGTACTTC. Protein sequence: CASSGPGQGVYEQYF. This chain uses TRBV12-3 or TRBV12-4 with TRBJ2-7; 11 bases align to TRBD1. The ends lost 5 bases at V and 3 bases at J; junction bases unmatched: 6. CDR3 length: 15 residues.

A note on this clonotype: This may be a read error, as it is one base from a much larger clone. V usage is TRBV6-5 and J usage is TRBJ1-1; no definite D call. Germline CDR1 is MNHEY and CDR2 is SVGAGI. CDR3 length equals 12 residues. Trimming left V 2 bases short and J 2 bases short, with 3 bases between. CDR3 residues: CASSYINTEAFF. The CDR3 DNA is TGTGCCAGCAGTTACATAAACACTGAAGCTTTCTTT.

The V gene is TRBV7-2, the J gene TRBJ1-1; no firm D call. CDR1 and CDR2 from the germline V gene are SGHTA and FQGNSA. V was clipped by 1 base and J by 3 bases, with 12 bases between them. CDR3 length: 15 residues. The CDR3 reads CASSLDPGRYTEAFF. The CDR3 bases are TGTGCCAGCAGCTTAGATCCGGGAAGGTACACTGAAGCTTTCTTT.

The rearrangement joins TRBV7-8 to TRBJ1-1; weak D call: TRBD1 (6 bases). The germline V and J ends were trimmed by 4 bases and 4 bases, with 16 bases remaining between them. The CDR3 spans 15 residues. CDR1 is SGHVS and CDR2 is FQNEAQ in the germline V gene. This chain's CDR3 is CASSSNRVLGTEAFF. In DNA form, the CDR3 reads TGTGCCAGCAGCTCGAACAGGGTCTTAGGCACTGAAGCTTTCTTT.

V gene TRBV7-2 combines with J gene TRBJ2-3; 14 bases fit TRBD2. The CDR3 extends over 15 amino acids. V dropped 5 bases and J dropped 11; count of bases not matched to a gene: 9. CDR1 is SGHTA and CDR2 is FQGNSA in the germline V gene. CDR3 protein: CASSQGLAGVGRQYF. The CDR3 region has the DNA TGTGCCAGCAGCCAGGGACTAGCGGGAGTCGGTCGGCAGTATTTT. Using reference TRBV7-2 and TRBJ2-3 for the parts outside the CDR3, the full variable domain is GAGVSQSPSNKVTEKGKDVELRCDPISGHTALYWYRQSLGQGLEFLIYFQGNSAPDKSGLPSDRFSAERTGGSVSTLTIQRTQQEDSAVYLCASSQGLAGVGRQYFGPGTRLTVL.

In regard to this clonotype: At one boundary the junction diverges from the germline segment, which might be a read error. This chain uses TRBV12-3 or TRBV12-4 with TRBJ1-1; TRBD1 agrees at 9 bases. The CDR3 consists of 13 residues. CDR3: CASSFGLNRGPVF. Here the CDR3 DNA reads TGTGCCAGCAGTTTCGGGCTGAACAGGGGGCCTGTCTTT.

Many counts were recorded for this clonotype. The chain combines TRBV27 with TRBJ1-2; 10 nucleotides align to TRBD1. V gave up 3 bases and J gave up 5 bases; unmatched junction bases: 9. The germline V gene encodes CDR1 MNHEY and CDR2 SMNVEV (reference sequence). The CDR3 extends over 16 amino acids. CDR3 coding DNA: TGTGCCAGCAGTTTCAGACAGGGGGCCCCCACTTATGGCTACACCTTC. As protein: CASSFRQGAPTYGYTF.

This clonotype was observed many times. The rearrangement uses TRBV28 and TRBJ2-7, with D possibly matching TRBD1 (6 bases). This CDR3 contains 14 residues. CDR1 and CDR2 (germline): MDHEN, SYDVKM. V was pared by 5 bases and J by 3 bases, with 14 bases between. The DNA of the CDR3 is TGTGCCAGCAGTGACGGCAGGGGCTTCTACGAGCAGTACTTC. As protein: CASSDGRGFYEQYF.

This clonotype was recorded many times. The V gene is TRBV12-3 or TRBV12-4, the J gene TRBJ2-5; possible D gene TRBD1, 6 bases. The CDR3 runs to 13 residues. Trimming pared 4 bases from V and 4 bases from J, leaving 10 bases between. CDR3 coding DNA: TGTGCCAGCAGTTCGACAGGAGCAGAGACCCAGTACTTC. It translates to CASSSTGAETQYF.

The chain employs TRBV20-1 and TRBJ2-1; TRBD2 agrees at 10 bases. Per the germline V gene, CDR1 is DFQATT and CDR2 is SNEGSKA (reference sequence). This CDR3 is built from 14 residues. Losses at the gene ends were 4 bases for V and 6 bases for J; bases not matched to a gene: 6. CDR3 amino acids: CSAIGLAEFNEQFF. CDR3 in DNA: TGCAGTGCTATCGGACTAGCGGAATTCAATGAGCAGTTCTTC.

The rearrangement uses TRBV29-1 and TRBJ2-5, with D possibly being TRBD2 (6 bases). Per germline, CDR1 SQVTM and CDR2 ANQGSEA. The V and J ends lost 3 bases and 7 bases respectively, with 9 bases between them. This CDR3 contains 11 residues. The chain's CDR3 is CSVDWGGTQYF. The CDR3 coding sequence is TGCAGCGTTGATTGGGGAGGGACCCAGTACTTC.

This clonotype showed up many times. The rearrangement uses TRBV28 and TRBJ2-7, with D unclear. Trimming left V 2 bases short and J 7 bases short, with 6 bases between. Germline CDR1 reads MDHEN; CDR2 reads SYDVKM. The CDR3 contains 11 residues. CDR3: CASSLKIEQYF. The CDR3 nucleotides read TGTGCCAGCAGTTTAAAGATTGAGCAGTACTTC.

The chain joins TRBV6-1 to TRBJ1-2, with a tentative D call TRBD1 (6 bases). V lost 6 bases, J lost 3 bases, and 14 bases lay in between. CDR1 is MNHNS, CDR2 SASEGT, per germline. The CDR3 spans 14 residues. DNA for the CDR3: TGTGCCAGCAGAAACAGGGTGCTGGACTATGGCTACACCTTC. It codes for CASRNRVLDYGYTF.

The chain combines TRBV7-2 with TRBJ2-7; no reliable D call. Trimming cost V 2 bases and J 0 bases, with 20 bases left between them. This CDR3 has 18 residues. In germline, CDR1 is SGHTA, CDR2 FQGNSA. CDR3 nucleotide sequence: TGTGCCAGCAGCTTACTACCTTCTGGCGCCTTAAGCTCCTACGAGCAGTACTTC. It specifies CASSLLPSGALSSYEQYF. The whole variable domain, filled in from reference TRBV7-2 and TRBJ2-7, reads GAGVSQSPSNKVTEKGKDVELRCDPISGHTALYWYRQSLGQGLEFLIYFQGNSAPDKSGLPSDRFSAERTGGSVSTLTIQRTQQEDSAVYLCASSLLPSGALSSYEQYFGPGTRLTVT.

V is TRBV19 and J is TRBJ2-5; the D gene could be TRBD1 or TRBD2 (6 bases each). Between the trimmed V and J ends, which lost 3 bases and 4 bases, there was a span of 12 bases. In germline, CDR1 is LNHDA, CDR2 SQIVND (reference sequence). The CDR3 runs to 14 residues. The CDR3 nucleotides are TGTGCCAGTAGTATGGGGGGCCTCGGAGAGACCCAGTACTTC. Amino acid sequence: CASSMGGLGETQYF.

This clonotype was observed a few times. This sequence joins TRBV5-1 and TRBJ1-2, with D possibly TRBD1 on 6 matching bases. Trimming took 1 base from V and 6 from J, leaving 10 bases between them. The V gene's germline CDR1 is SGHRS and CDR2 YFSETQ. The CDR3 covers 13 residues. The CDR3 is CASSLQTGDGYTF. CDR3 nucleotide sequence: TGCGCCAGCAGCTTGCAGACAGGTGATGGCTACACCTTC. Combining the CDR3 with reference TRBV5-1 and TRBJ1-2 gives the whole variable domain KAGVTQTPRYLIKTRGQQVTLSCSPISGHRSVSWYQQTPGQGLQFLFEYFSETQRNKGNFPGRFSGRQFSNSRSEMNVSTLELGDSALYLCASSLQTGDGYTFGSGTRLTVV.

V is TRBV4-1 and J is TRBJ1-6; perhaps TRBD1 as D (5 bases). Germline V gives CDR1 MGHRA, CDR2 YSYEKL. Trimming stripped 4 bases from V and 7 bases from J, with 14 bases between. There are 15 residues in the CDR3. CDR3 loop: CASSLNRDLNSPLHF. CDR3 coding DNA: TGCGCCAGCAGCCTAAACCGGGACCTCAATTCACCCCTCCACTTT.

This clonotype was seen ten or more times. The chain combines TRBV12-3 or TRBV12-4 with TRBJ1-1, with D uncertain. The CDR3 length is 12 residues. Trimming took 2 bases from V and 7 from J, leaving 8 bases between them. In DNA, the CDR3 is TGTGCCAGCAGTTTAATCCGGGGTGAAGCTTTCTTT. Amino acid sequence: CASSLIRGEAFF.

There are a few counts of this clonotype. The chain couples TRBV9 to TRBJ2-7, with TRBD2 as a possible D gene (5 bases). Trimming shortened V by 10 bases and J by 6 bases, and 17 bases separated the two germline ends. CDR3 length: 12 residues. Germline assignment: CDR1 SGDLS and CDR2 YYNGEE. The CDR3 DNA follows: TGTGCCTCGAGCGGACCAATGAGCGAGCAGTACTTC. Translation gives CASSGPMSEQYF.

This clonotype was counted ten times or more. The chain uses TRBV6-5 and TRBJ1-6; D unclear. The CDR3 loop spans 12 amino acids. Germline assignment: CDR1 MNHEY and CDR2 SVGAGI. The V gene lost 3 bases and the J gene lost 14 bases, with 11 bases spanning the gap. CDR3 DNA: TGTGCCAGCAGTTATCGACTGTCCTCCCTCCACTTT. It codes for CASSYRLSSLHF.